Sequencing of this TCR beta chain was carried out in a study of shared clonotypes between healthy human individuals. General study points: Among donors, sharing of clonotypes was expected to be affected by sequencing depth.

Comment on this clone: Its cognate antigen is unknown.

From germline, CDR1 is SGDLS and CDR2 YYNGEE. Between the trimmed V and J ends, which lost 1 base and 7 bases, there was a span of 29 bases. There are 20 residues in the CDR3. Produced via immunoSEQ multiplex PCR; TCRdb's table is partial and in-frame only. The repertoire holds 400,000 to 600,000 clones, with about 96% as singletons. The receptor's source is a woman aged 25 to 39 in good health. The genes are TRBV9 and TRBJ1-4; a weak D match, TRBD1 (5 bases). The sequenced sample was naive CD4+ T cells sorted from blood. Specified subset: CD45RA+ positively selected. The CDR3 here is CASSVRPQTVPLNLVEKLFF. The CDR3 bases are TGTGCCAGCAGCGTACGACCCCAGACAGTGCCCTTAAATTTAGTTGAAAAACTGTTTTTT.